This passage covers 20 T cell receptor beta chains from one sample sequenced in a study of shared clonotypes between healthy human individuals. Assay used: immunoSEQ multiplex PCR; TCRdb lists only in-frame clones, some missing. The sample has around 2.5 million clones; over 85% are singletons. The sequenced material came from naive CD4+ T cells from PBMCs. Described subset: CD45RA+ positively selected. These receptor sequences come from a man between 18 and 29 years old in good health. Some clones in this sample may be carry-over from other donors' samples.

This chain joins TRBV9 and TRBJ1-5; possible D gene TRBD1, 6 bases. Deletions cut 3 bases from V and 3 bases from J, with 10 bases between. The germline V gene encodes CDR1 SGDLS and CDR2 YYNGEE. This CDR3 spans 14 amino acids. DNA for the CDR3: TGTGCCAGCAGCGCGAGGGGGTACAATCAGCCCCAGCATTTT. Translation gives CASSARGYNQPQHF.

This clone was found once. Additional DNA sequences in this sample encode the identical CDR3. The V gene is TRBV10-1, the J gene TRBJ2-7; D is possibly TRBD1 (5 bases). CDR3 size: 14 residues. From germline, CDR1 is WNHNN and CDR2 SYGVQD (reference sequence). V lost 0 bases and J 2 bases, leaving 8 bases between the germline ends. The CDR3: CASSESPGPYEQYF. Here the CDR3 DNA reads TGCGCCAGCAGTGAGTCTCCAGGGCCCTACGAGCAGTACTTC.

The chain carries TRBV9 and TRBJ2-1, with unresolved D. The CDR3 covers 19 residues. Germline lookup yields CDR1 SGDLS and CDR2 YYNGEE. V shed 0 bases and J shed 2 bases, with 21 bases lying between them. The chain's CDR3 is CASSVGVGAPGGPYNEQFF. The CDR3 nucleotides are TGTGCCAGCAGCGTAGGGGTCGGAGCACCTGGCGGCCCCTACAATGAGCAGTTCTTC.

Details on this clone: One end of the junction varies from germline; a read error may be responsible. As DNA, the CDR3 is TGTGCCAGCAGCTTCTCATTGAGTAGGACATTCAAGAACTCCGGGGAGCTGTTTTTT. It codes for CASSFSLSRTFKNSGELFF. The chain joins TRBV7-2 to TRBJ2-2; a possible D gene is TRBD1 (5 bases). The CDR3 is 19 residues long. Germline V CDR1 and CDR2: SGHTA, FQGNSA.

This sequence joins TRBV28 and TRBJ2-7; D might be TRBD1 or TRBD2, each matching 5 bases. CDR3 length: 15 residues. In germline, CDR1 is MDHEN, CDR2 SYDVKM. Deletions cut 6 bases from V and 2 bases from J, with 17 bases between. The CDR3 nucleotides are TGTGCCAGCAGCCTGCTTGGGACGGCTACCTACGAGCAGTACTTC. The encoded protein is CASSLLGTATYEQYF.

The rearrangement uses TRBV7-2 and TRBJ2-1; unclear D gene. This CDR3 region has 15 residues. CDR1 and CDR2 (germline): SGHTA, FQGNSA. The germline V and J ends were trimmed by 5 bases and 0 bases, with 11 bases remaining between them. CDR3 protein: CASSPDISSYNEQFF. The CDR3 DNA follows: TGTGCCAGCAGCCCAGACATCAGCTCCTACAATGAGCAGTTCTTC.

Notes on this clone: Other DNA sequences in this specimen translate into the identical CDR3. The V gene is TRBV5-4, the J gene TRBJ2-1; 7 bases agree with TRBD2. Trimming cost V 0 bases and J 3 bases; bases outside gene matches: 3. Germline loops: CDR1 SGHNT, CDR2 YYREEE (reference sequence). The CDR3 runs 15 residues. The CDR3 DNA reads as TGTGCCAGCAGCTTGGTGGGCGGGAGCTACAATGAGCAGTTCTTC. Translated, it gives CASSLVGGSYNEQFF.

The chain has TRBV28 and TRBJ1-2; D perhaps matches TRBD1 (5 bases). CDR3 length: 13 residues. Germline V gene lookup returns CDR1 MDHEN and CDR2 SYDVKM. With 8 bases removed from V and 3 bases from J, the gap between germline ends came to 13 bases. The CDR3 loop is CASARGFYYGYTF. CDR3 in DNA: TGTGCCAGCGCGCGGGGGTTCTACTATGGCTACACCTTC.

The chain carries TRBV5-1 and TRBJ2-1; TRBD2 matches at 10 bases. CDR3 length equals 15 residues. Germline CDR1 and CDR2: SGHRS and YFSETQ. V lost 0 bases to trimming and J lost 10 bases; unmatched junction nucleotides: 7. The CDR3 sequence is CASSLESGRAEEQFF. CDR3 DNA sequence: TGCGCCAGCAGCTTGGAAAGCGGGAGGGCGGAAGAGCAGTTCTTC.

V is TRBV10-3 and J is TRBJ2-6, with a tentative D call TRBD2 (6 bases). V lost 2 bases to trimming and J lost 4 bases, with 9 bases between them. The germline V gene encodes CDR1 ENHRY and CDR2 SYGVKD. The length of the CDR3 is 15 residues. CDR3 DNA sequence: TGTGCCATCAGTGAGGGAGGGCTCGGGGCCAACGTCCTGACTTTC. As protein: CAISEGGLGANVLTF.

This chain joins TRBV7-9 and TRBJ2-1, with a possible D match to TRBD1 (5 bases). This CDR3 contains 15 residues. CDR1 is SEHNR, CDR2 FQNEAQ, per germline (reference sequence). With 0 bases removed from V and 4 bases from J, the gap between germline ends came to 10 bases. This CDR3 reads CASSLAWAGYNEQFF. The CDR3 DNA follows: TGTGCCAGCAGCTTAGCGTGGGCAGGGTACAATGAGCAGTTCTTC.

The V and J genes are TRBV7-2 and TRBJ2-2; 8 bases fit TRBD1. Germline V CDR1 and CDR2: SGHTA, FQGNSA. CDR3 length: 15 amino acids. The junction had 7 bases not matched to a gene; V was cut back by 5 bases and J by 5 bases. CDR3 amino acids: CASSVTGGVTGELFF. The CDR3 coding sequence is TGTGCCAGCAGCGTCACAGGGGGTGTTACCGGGGAGCTGTTTTTT.

On this clone: Additional DNA sequences in this sample encode the identical CDR3. The chain joins TRBV10-1 to TRBJ1-2; no reliable D call. Germline V CDR1 and CDR2: WNHNN, SYGVQD (reference sequence). This CDR3 contains 13 residues. V lost 2 bases to trimming and J lost 0 bases, with 4 bases between them. CDR3 nucleotide sequence: TGCGCCAGCAGTGAGGGACCTAACTATGGCTACACCTTC. Translated: CASSEGPNYGYTF.

V gene TRBV4-3 combines with J gene TRBJ1-2, with no clear D. With 0 bases removed from V and 8 bases from J, the gap between germline ends came to 10 bases. CDR3 length equals 13 residues. CDR1 and CDR2 (germline): LGHNA, YSLEER. DNA for the CDR3: TGCGCCAGCAGCCAAGATTTGACAACAGGCTACACCTTC. Protein: CASSQDLTTGYTF.

CDR3 residues: CTSSATGLCEDLWLTF. The CDR3 bases are TGCACCAGCAGTGCCACGGGTTTGTGCGAAGACCTATGGCTCACCTTC. The chain has TRBV1 and TRBJ1-2. TRBV1 is a listed pseudogene. This CDR3 is 16 amino acids long.

J is TRBJ2-7 and V is TRBV15, with 10 bases matching TRBD2. CDR3 length: 17 amino acids. V lost 0 bases, J lost 3 bases, and 8 bases stayed unmatched. Germline V gives CDR1 LNHNV, CDR2 YYDKDF (reference sequence). The CDR3 loop reads CATSRDLRLAGLYEQYF. The CDR3, as DNA: TGTGCCACCAGCAGAGACCTCCGACTAGCGGGCCTCTACGAGCAGTACTTC.

The chain combines TRBV28 with TRBJ1-6; D is uncertain. This CDR3 spans 12 amino acids. V dropped 5 bases and J dropped 5 bases, with 4 bases sitting between them. Germline lookup yields CDR1 MDHEN and CDR2 SYDVKM. DNA of the CDR3: TGTGCCAGCAGTCCGCATAATTCACCCCTCCACTTT. This codes for CASSPHNSPLHF.

V is TRBV9 and J is TRBJ2-7; no clear D gene. This CDR3 is built from 14 residues. The germline CDR1 and CDR2 sequences are SGDLS and YYNGEE. V shed 1 base and J shed 0 bases, with 8 bases lying between them. The CDR3 loop reads CASSVFHSSYEQYF. In DNA, the CDR3 is TGTGCCAGCAGCGTATTCCACAGCTCCTACGAGCAGTACTTC. Together with reference TRBV9 and TRBJ2-7, the CDR3 gives the full variable domain: DSGVTQTPKHLITATGQRVTLRCSPRSGDLSVYWYQQSLDQGLQFLIQYYNGEERAKGNILERFSAQQFPDLHSELNLSSLELGDSALYFCASSVFHSSYEQYFGPGTRLTVT.

The genes are TRBV15 and TRBJ2-1, with D tentatively TRBD2 (6 bases). CDR1 LNHNV and CDR2 YYDKDF come from the germline V gene (reference sequence). There are 17 residues in the CDR3. V was pared by 3 bases and J by 3 bases, with 18 bases between. The CDR3 coding sequence is TGTGCCACCAGCAGGTCGGGAGAAAGAGGATACTACAATGAGCAGTTCTTC. It codes for CATSRSGERGYYNEQFF.

The rearrangement uses TRBV5-1 and TRBJ2-3; no firm D call. Per the germline V gene, CDR1 is SGHRS and CDR2 is YFSETQ. With 3 bases removed from V and 0 bases from J, the gap between germline ends came to 14 bases. The CDR3 covers 16 residues. Here the CDR3 reads CASSWHGSRSTDTQYF. DNA for the CDR3: TGCGCCAGCAGCTGGCATGGTAGCAGGAGCACAGATACGCAGTATTTT.